Listed below are T cell receptor beta chains from one sample, sequenced in a study of CD8 T cells in Susac syndrome. TCRdb re-analysed the immunoSEQ multiplex PCR reads in MiXCR, keeping a single row per CDR3 protein. The table records approximately 230,000 distinct CDR3 sequences, approximately 92% of them present only once. Sequenced: CD4+ T cells from PBMCs. All receptors derive from a human donor with multiple sclerosis. Both conserved end residues are part of each CDR3. Fields, in order: clone size, D gene, V gene, J gene, CDR3 length, CDR3 DNA, CDR3 protein. A D gene is named only where the DNA matches it firmly. Not all rows give a size; the values are once, few, many and, for expanded clones, a class.

NA	NA	TRBV2	TRBJ2-7	12	TGTGCCAGCAGGAGGGGAACGGCGGAGCAGTACTTC	CASRRGTAEQYF
NA	NA	TRBV15	TRBJ2-2	14	TGTGCCACCAGCAGAGATCAGAACACCGGGGAGCTGTTTTTT	CATSRDQNTGELFF
once	TRBD2	TRBV20-1	TRBJ2-1	14	TGCAGTGCTAGACGGCGGGGGGCCTACAATGAGCAGTTCTTC	CSARRRGAYNEQFF
NA	TRBD1	TRBV20-1	TRBJ1-2	15	TGCAGTGCTAGAGAATCGACAGGGAGGCACTATGGCTACACCTTC	CSARESTGRHYGYTF
NA	TRBD1	TRBV12-3/TRBV12-4	TRBJ2-3	15	TGTGCCAGCAGTTACGGGGACAGAAGAACAGATACGCAGTATTTT	CASSYGDRRTDTQYF
NA	NA	TRBV5-5	TRBJ2-2	19	TGTGCCAGCCAACGTGGACAGGGTGACCTAGCGGGTTTTAACGGGGAGCTGTTTTTT	CASQRGQGDLAGFNGELFF
NA	NA	TRBV11-2	TRBJ1-1	16	TGTGCCAGCAGCTTAGCTGGGAGGCGCATGAACACTGAAGCTTTCTTT	CASSLAGRRMNTEAFF
NA	TRBD2	TRBV9	TRBJ2-1	16	TGTGCCAGCAGCGCCACCCTAGCGGGAGGGCTCAATGAGCAGTTCTTC	CASSATLAGGLNEQFF
NA	NA	TRBV30	TRBJ1-2	16	TGTGCCTGGACATCACTCCGGGCCTCCCGATCCTATGGCTACACCTTC	CAWTSLRASRSYGYTF
NA	TRBD1	TRBV4-1	TRBJ1-3	17	TGCGCCAGCAGGTTTGGCCTGACAGGGGGCTCTGGAAACACCATATATTTT	CASRFGLTGGSGNTIYF
few	NA	TRBV7-9	TRBJ2-5	14	TGTGCCAGCAGCTTTATGGGGGGCCAAGAGACCCAGTACTTC	CASSFMGGQETQYF
NA	TRBD1	TRBV12-3/TRBV12-4	TRBJ2-7	14	TGTGCCAGCAGTCCCTACAGGGGACCCTACGAGCAGTACTTC	CASSPYRGPYEQYF
once	NA	TRBV12-3/TRBV12-4	TRBJ1-2	14	TGTGCCAGCAGTGATAACAGGGTTGGTTATGGCTACACCTTC	CASSDNRVGYGYTF
NA	TRBD2	TRBV18	TRBJ2-5	17	TGTGCCAGCTCACCCCGGACTAGCGGGAGGACTCAAGAGACCCAGTACTTC	CASSPRTSGRTQETQYF
NA	TRBD1	TRBV7-2	TRBJ2-5	15	TGTGCCAGCAGCTTACCGACAGGGGGAGTTGAGACCCAGTACTTC	CASSLPTGGVETQYF
NA	NA	TRBV24-1	TRBJ1-5	15	TGTGCCACCAGTGATCGGCGACACAGCAATCAGCCCCAGCATTTT	CATSDRRHSNQPQHF
NA	NA	TRBV3-1	TRBJ2-5	11	TGTGCCTCGGGGGCGTGGGAGACCCAGTACTTC	CASGAWETQYF
NA	TRBD2	TRBV7-7	TRBJ2-5	15	TGTGCTAGCAGCTTAGGGGCACTCGGGGGGGAGACCCAGTACTTC	CASSLGALGGETQYF
NA	NA	TRBV6-4	TRBJ1-5	15	TGTGCCAGCAGCGCCGTGGGGGGAGTAGATCAGCCCCAGCATTTT	CASSAVGGVDQPQHF
once	NA	TRBV6-6	TRBJ1-6	16	TGTGCCAGCAGTTACCCGATGTGGGGCCAGGGTTCACCCCTCCACTTT	CASSYPMWGQGSPLHF
NA	NA	TRBV6-1	TRBJ2-1	16	TGTGCCAGCACCCCCTTGGGGGGGCCCCCAGGCAATGAGCAGTTCTTC	CASTPLGGPPGNEQFF
NA	TRBD1	TRBV6-6	TRBJ2-1	15	TGTGCCAGCAGTAGTTCCCGGGACAGGGGCCATGAGCAGTTCTTC	CASSSSRDRGHEQFF
NA	NA	TRBV6-5	TRBJ1-3	14	TGTGCCAGCAGTGAGACCCACTCTGGAAACACCATATATTTT	CASSETHSGNTIYF
NA	TRBD2	TRBV3-1	TRBJ2-3	16	TGTGCCAGCAGCTTTCATAGCGGGGGGGCCACAGATACGCAGTATTTT	CASSFHSGGATDTQYF
NA	NA	TRBV28	TRBJ2-7	14	TGTGCCAGCAGGAGACGGACAGCCTCCTACGAGCAGTACTTC	CASRRRTASYEQYF
few	NA	TRBV14	TRBJ2-7	13	TGTGCCAGCAGCCAAGTACGGGGGTACGAGCAGTACTTC	CASSQVRGYEQYF
NA	NA	TRBV12-3/TRBV12-4	TRBJ2-2	13	TGTGCCAGCGGCAGGGCAGATACCGGGGAGCTGTTTTTT	CASGRADTGELFF
NA	NA	TRBV12-3/TRBV12-4	TRBJ1-4	12	TGTGCCAGCAGTTTAGCACAAGGAAAACTGTTTTTT	CASSLAQGKLFF
NA	NA	TRBV10-3	TRBJ2-7	13	TGTGCCACTCATGGGGAGGCAATCCACGAGCAGTACTTC	CATHGEAIHEQYF
NA	NA	TRBV9	TRBJ2-2	17	TGTGCCAGCAGCCCCGCCTTCGGGAGAGGGAGCACCGGGGAGCTGTTTTTT	CASSPAFGRGSTGELFF
NA	TRBD1	TRBV6-5	TRBJ1-2	15	TGTGCCAGCAGTTACAAGGGACAGGGGTTGGGTGGCTACACCTTC	CASSYKGQGLGGYTF
few	NA	TRBV28	TRBJ2-7	11	TGTGCCAGCCGAAGTTCCTACGAGCAGTACTTC	CASRSSYEQYF
NA	TRBD2	TRBV29-1	TRBJ2-3	13	TGCAGCGTTGGAGCGGGAGGAACAGATACGCAGTATTTT	CSVGAGGTDTQYF
NA	NA	TRBV3-1	TRBJ1-5	15	TGTGCCAGCAGCCCGGGGCAGGCGAACAATCAGCCCCAGCATTTT	CASSPGQANNQPQHF
NA	NA	TRBV5-1	TRBJ2-2	15	TGCGCCAGCAGCTTGGATGGCCGGGACACCGGGGAGCTGTTTTTT	CASSLDGRDTGELFF
NA	TRBD1	TRBV5-6	TRBJ2-5	17	TGTGCCAGCAGCTTGGCCGGGACAGGGTTCAGTACTCCGCCCCAGTACTTC	CASSLAGTGFSTPPQYF
NA	NA	TRBV11-2	TRBJ1-1	14	TGTGCCAGCGCCCAGGGGACAAGGGACACTGAAGCTTTCTTT	CASAQGTRDTEAFF
NA	NA	TRBV2	TRBJ1-1	12	TGTGCCAGCACAGGACTCAATATTGGAGCTTTCTTT	CASTGLNIGAFF
NA	NA	TRBV12-3/TRBV12-4	TRBJ1-1	12	TGTGCCAGCAGGGAAGGGGTCACTGAAGCTTTCTTT	CASREGVTEAFF
NA	TRBD2	TRBV12-3/TRBV12-4	TRBJ2-4	15	TGTGCCAGCAGTTCTGCGGGGGAGGGGAAAAACATTCAGTACTTC	CASSSAGEGKNIQYF
NA	TRBD2	TRBV7-6	TRBJ2-3	16	TGTGCCAGCAGCCCCGACAGACTAGCGGGCACAGATACGCAGTATTTT	CASSPDRLAGTDTQYF
NA	TRBD2	TRBV4-2	TRBJ2-7	16	TGTGCCAGCAGCCAAGAGGGACTAGCGGGGCAGTACGAGCAGTACTTC	CASSQEGLAGQYEQYF
NA	TRBD2	TRBV20-1	TRBJ2-3	14	TGCAGTGCTAGCGGAGCGGGGGGCACAGATACGCAGTATTTT	CSASGAGGTDTQYF
NA	TRBD1	TRBV7-9	TRBJ1-2	16	TGTGCCAGCAGCATTACGGGGACAGCCACGGGGTATGGCTACACCTTC	CASSITGTATGYGYTF
NA	TRBD2	TRBV5-4	TRBJ2-2	20	TGTGCCAGCAGCTTGGGCGCTAGCGGGAGCCTAACGTTGGGGCCCGGGGAGCTGTTTTTT	CASSLGASGSLTLGPGELFF
NA	NA	TRBV2	TRBJ1-1	10	TGTGCCTGGGGAGGGGCTGAAGCTTTCTTT	CAWGGAEAFF